The 10 T cell receptor beta chains below were found in one sample sequenced in a study of T cells in Graves' hyperthyroidism and ophthalmopathy. Amplified TCR beta CDR3 regions came from RNA transcripts. The HTBI primer set was used in a first-round RT-PCR of the TCR CDR3. TCRdb called the multiplex PCR reads again in MiXCR, with one record for every CDR3 protein. The table shows under 250,000 distinct CDR3 sequences, with around 25% occurring only once. Sequenced: blood. The receptors were gathered from a woman aged 40 to 49 with Graves' ophthalmopathy.

This clonotype occurred many times. V and J are TRBV12-3 or TRBV12-4 and TRBJ1-1; a weak D match, TRBD1 (5 bases). CDR3 length equals 16 residues. Trimming left V 4 bases short and J 3 bases short, with 18 bases between. CDR3 nucleotide sequence: TGTGCCAGCAGTTCAGTGACAGAGGGCGACGACACTGAAGCTTTCTTT. It specifies CASSSVTEGDDTEAFF.

This clonotype has a count of ten or more. This chain joins TRBV30 and TRBJ1-3, with D unresolved. Looked up from germline, CDR1 is GTSNPN and CDR2 is SVGIG (reference sequence). This CDR3 spans 13 amino acids. Trimming stripped 2 bases from V and 4 bases from J, with 9 bases between. CDR3 region: CAWSIGSGNTIYF. The CDR3 region has the DNA TGTGCCTGGAGTATCGGCAGCGGAAACACCATATATTTT.

This clonotype was seen at least ten times. The V gene is TRBV27, the J gene TRBJ2-7; TRBD2 matches 9 bases. Germline lookup yields CDR1 MNHEY and CDR2 SMNVEV (reference sequence). V lost 6 bases to trimming and J lost 5 bases; unmatched junction nucleotides: 14. The CDR3 extends over 16 amino acids. CDR3 bases: TGTGCCAGCAGCTTCGCCCTAGCGGGACTGGGAGACGAGCAGTACTTC. It specifies CASSFALAGLGDEQYF.

The gene calls are TRBV12-3 or TRBV12-4 and TRBJ2-7, with 10 nucleotides matching TRBD1. With V trimmed by 1 base and J by 6 bases, 3 bases remained unmatched. The CDR3 loop spans 14 amino acids. DNA for the CDR3: TGTGCCAGCAGTTTAGGAGGGACAGGGGCCGAGCAGTACTTC. It is translated as CASSLGGTGAEQYF.

Concerning this clonotype: One base away lies a much larger clone, so this may be a sequencing read error. This CDR3 is CASSGDREDTGAFF. Here the CDR3 DNA reads TGCGCCAGCAGCGGAGACAGGGAAGACACTGGAGCTTTCTTT. This chain connects TRBV5-1 to TRBJ1-1, with TRBD1 identical over 7 bases. CDR3 length: 14 residues. CDR1 SGHRS and CDR2 YFSETQ come from the germline V gene.

In this sample, this clonotype turned up many times. The rearrangement links TRBV19 to TRBJ2-2; weak D call: TRBD1 (6 bases). V lost 6 bases and J 5 bases, leaving 22 bases between the germline ends. The CDR3 is 17 residues long. The germline V gene has CDR1 LNHDA and CDR2 SQIVND (reference sequence). CDR3 in amino acids: CASSSSPGALVTGELFF. The DNA of the CDR3 is TGTGCCAGTAGCTCAAGTCCAGGGGCCCTCGTGACCGGGGAGCTGTTTTTT. Together with reference TRBV19 and TRBJ2-2, the CDR3 gives the full variable domain: DGGITQSPKYLFRKEGQNVTLSCEQNLNHDAMYWYRQDPGQGLRLIYYSQIVNDFQKGDIAEGYSVSREKKESFPLTVTSAQKNPTAFYLCASSSSPGALVTGELFFGEGSRLTVL.

This clonotype occurred many times. V and J are TRBV6-5 and TRBJ1-1, with a weak D call TRBD1 (6 bases). V lost 2 bases and J lost 4, with 11 bases in between. CDR3 size: 14 residues. Germline CDR1 and CDR2: MNHEY and SVGAGI. The CDR3 DNA reads TGTGCCAGCAGTTACGGGGGAGGGGGCACTGAAGCTTTCTTT. It specifies CASSYGGGGTEAFF.

The chain employs TRBV2 and TRBJ2-7; D perhaps matches TRBD1 (7 bases). V was trimmed by 4 bases and J by 2 bases, leaving 21 bases between them. This CDR3 region has 17 residues. Germline V lookup: CDR1 SNHLY, CDR2 FYNNEI. The chain's CDR3 is CASSVPGGSGATYEQYF. The DNA of the CDR3 is TGTGCCAGCAGTGTACCAGGGGGTAGCGGAGCAACCTACGAGCAGTACTTC.

This clonotype has just a few counts. The chain uses TRBV9 and TRBJ2-4, with 9 nucleotides matching TRBD2. V gave up 2 bases and J gave up 6 bases; unmatched junction bases: 3. CDR1 and CDR2 from the germline V gene are SGDLS and YYNGEE. This CDR3 has 14 amino acids. For the CDR3, the DNA is TGTGCCAGCAGCGTTGGGACTAGCCTAAACATTCAGTACTTC. It is translated as CASSVGTSLNIQYF.

At least ten counts were recorded for this clonotype. The gene calls are TRBV28 and TRBJ1-1, with a possible D match to TRBD1 (6 bases). Trimming pared 3 bases from V and 5 bases from J, leaving 22 bases between. Germline V lookup: CDR1 MDHEN, CDR2 SYDVKM. CDR3 length equals 17 residues. CDR3 residues: CASSFMGLRGRETEAFF. For the CDR3, the DNA is TGTGCCAGCAGTTTTATGGGTCTTCGGGGGCGAGAAACTGAAGCTTTCTTT.